This T cell receptor (beta chain) was identified during a study of blood T cell repertoires in COVID-19. The overall study: Samples of COVID-19 (acute and convalescent) were obtained from the United States, Italy and Spain. Sources were T cells, B-cell-depleted T cells, or PBMCs; the material itself was cDNA or gDNA.

Ages ranged from about 18 to 89 years, with residence in about two dozen US areas. Two negative PCRs, clearance, or symptom resolution had been documented for recovered Cohort 3 donors. About this clone: Compared with germline, one end of the junction differs, possibly owing to a read error.

This CDR3 has 14 amino acids. CDR1 is SGHAT and CDR2 is FQNNGV in the germline V gene. Generated by immunoSEQ multiplex PCR, the TCRdb table keeps only in-frame clones and is missing some. The sample has a few hundred thousand clones; approximately 90% are singletons. This TCR was sampled from a woman aged 18 to 35 who had recovered from COVID-19. The chain joins TRBV11-2 to TRBJ2-7; 9 nucleotides match TRBD1. Material: PBMCs or T cells enriched from blood (not recorded which). The CDR3 DNA follows: TGTGCCAGCAGCATAGACAGGGGGTTCTACGAGCAGTACTTC. Its translation: CASSIDRGFYEQYF.